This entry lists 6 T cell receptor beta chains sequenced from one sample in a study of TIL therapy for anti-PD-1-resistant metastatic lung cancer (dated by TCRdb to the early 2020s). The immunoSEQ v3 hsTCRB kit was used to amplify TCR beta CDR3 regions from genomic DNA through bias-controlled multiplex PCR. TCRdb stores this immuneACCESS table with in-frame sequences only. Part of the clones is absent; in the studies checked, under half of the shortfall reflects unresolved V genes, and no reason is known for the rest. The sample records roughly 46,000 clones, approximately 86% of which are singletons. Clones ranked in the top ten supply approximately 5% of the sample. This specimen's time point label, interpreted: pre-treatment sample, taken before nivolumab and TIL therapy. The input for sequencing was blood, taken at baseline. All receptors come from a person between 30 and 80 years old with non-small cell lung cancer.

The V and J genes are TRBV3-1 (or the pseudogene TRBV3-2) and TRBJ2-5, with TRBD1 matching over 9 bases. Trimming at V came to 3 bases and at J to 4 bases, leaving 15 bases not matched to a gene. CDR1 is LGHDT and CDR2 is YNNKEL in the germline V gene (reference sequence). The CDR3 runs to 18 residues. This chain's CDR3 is CASSHGGTGRVKRETQYF. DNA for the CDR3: TGTGCCAGCAGCCATGGGGGGACAGGGCGAGTTAAGCGAGAGACCCAGTACTTC.

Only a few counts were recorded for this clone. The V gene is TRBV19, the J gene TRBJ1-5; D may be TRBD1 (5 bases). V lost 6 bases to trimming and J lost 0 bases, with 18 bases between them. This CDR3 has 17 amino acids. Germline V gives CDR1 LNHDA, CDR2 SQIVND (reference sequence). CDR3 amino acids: CASRGLDSSYSNQPQHF. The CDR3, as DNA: TGTGCCAGTAGGGGACTAGACAGTTCTTATAGCAATCAGCCCCAGCATTTT.

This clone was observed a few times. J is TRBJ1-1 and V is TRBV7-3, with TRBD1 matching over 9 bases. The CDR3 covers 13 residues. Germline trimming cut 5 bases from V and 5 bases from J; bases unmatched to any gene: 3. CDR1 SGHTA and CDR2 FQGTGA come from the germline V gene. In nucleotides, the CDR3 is TGTGCCAGCAGCCAAGGACAGGGGACTGAAGCTTTCTTT. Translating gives CASSQGQGTEAFF.

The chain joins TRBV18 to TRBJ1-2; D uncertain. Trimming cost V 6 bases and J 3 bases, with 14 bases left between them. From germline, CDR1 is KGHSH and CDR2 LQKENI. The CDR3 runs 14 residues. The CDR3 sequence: CASSPPAGYYGYTF. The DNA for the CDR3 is TGTGCCAGCTCGCCCCCGGCGGGGTACTATGGCTACACCTTC.

In DNA form, the CDR3 reads TGTGCCAGCAGTTTATCAGGGGGCTATGGCTACACCTTC. Its protein is CASSLSGGYGYTF. This chain joins TRBV27 and TRBJ1-2; TRBD1 might be the D (6 bases). V shed 0 bases and J shed 4 bases, with 6 bases lying between them. The CDR3 is 13 amino acids. Germline V gene lookup returns CDR1 MNHEY and CDR2 SMNVEV (reference sequence).

The CDR3 is CASRATGVSYNEQFF. In DNA, the CDR3 is TGTGCCAGCAGAGCGACAGGGGTCTCCTACAATGAGCAGTTCTTC. This chain links TRBV6-5 with TRBJ2-1; 8 bases are a match to TRBD1. CDR1 and CDR2 from the germline V gene are MNHEY and SVGAGI. The length of the CDR3 is 15 residues. With 6 bases clipped from V and 0 bases from J, the junction kept 4 bases outside the gene matches.